This TCR beta chain came from a study of blood T cell repertoires in COVID-19. Clones were sequenced by immunoSEQ multiplex PCR, and TCRdb holds only the in-frame ones, with some missing. The sample consists of around 200,000 clones, 89% of them appearing once. The CDR3 spans 15 residues. After removal of 2 bases from V and 8 bases from J, the junction contained 6 bases not matched to a gene. The germline V gene encodes CDR1 KGHSH and CDR2 LQKENI. The chain is built from TRBV18 and TRBJ1-4; 9 nucleotides align to TRBD1. Sequenced input: peripheral blood. The sequence came from a man between 35 and 55 years old with acute or convalescent COVID-19. As DNA, the CDR3 is TGTGCCAGCTCACCATCCGGACAGGGGTGGGAAAAACTGTTTTTT. Its translation: CASSPSGQGWEKLFF.